The present T cell receptor beta chain was sequenced within a study of blood T cell repertoires in COVID-19. About the study: T cells, B-cell-depleted T cells, or PBMCs supplied cDNA or gDNA.

Germline lookup yields CDR1 GTSNPN and CDR2 SVGIG (reference sequence). V lost 2 bases, J lost 0 bases, and 17 bases lay in between. The CDR3 is 17 residues long. Source study methods: Cell counts per sample came from amplifying reference gene primers. The repertoire was sequenced with immunoSEQ multiplex PCR; TCRdb's copy has only in-frame clones and lacks some. From that table come the V and J calls and clone size; the DNA was used to work out D and trimming. The data contain 70,000 to 100,000 clones, 88% of them singletons. This clone came up once. Sequencing was done on a sample of peripheral blood. The receptor comes from a human donor in a cohort sampled during active COVID-19. J is TRBJ1-5 and V is TRBV30, with D perhaps TRBD1 (5 bases). CDR3 sequence: CAWSSVAAGHSNQPQHF. The CDR3 DNA reads as TGTGCCTGGAGTTCTGTTGCAGCAGGGCATAGCAATCAGCCCCAGCATTTT.